The 28 T cell receptor beta chains presented below share a single source sample, sequenced in a study of shared clonotypes between healthy human individuals. This table comes from immunoSEQ multiplex PCR, and its TCRdb copy is limited to in-frame clones, with some not included. The sample records hundreds of thousands of clones, roughly 95% being singletons. Naive CD8 cells, CD45RO-negative and positively selected for CCR7, excluded terminally differentiated effector memory CD45RA+ cells. Sequenced input: naive CD8+ T cells sorted from blood. Receptors were obtained from a woman between 25 and 40 years old in good health.

This clone appeared once. V and J are TRBV27 and TRBJ2-1; D possibly corresponds to TRBD2 (5 bases). This CDR3 has 15 residues. Germline loops: CDR1 MNHEY, CDR2 SMNVEV (reference sequence). Trimming left V 6 bases short and J 8 bases short, with 20 bases between. CDR3 DNA: TGTGCCAGCAGGGGCTCGGGATCTCTGGGTGATGAGCAGTTCTTC. Its translation: CASRGSGSLGDEQFF.

The chain joins TRBV19 to TRBJ2-1; tentative D call: TRBD2 (5 bases). The germline V gene encodes CDR1 LNHDA and CDR2 SQIVND (reference sequence). This CDR3 has 14 residues. V was pared by 3 bases and J by 5 bases, with 11 bases between. The CDR3 bases are TGTGCCAGTAGTATTAGTACTAGTGACAATGAGCAGTTCTTC. It is translated as CASSISTSDNEQFF.

V usage is TRBV7-9 and J usage is TRBJ2-1; D is uncertain. The germline gives CDR1 SEHNR, CDR2 FQNEAQ (reference sequence). The CDR3 length is 16 residues. V was trimmed by 4 bases and J by 1 base, leaving 14 bases between them. CDR3 sequence (DNA): TGTGCCAGCAGCTCAGGAGACCCACTTTCCTACAATGAGCAGTTCTTC. Encoded protein: CASSSGDPLSYNEQFF.

The chain employs TRBV6-1 and TRBJ2-7, with D unresolved. Trimming pared 0 bases from V and 3 bases from J, leaving 15 bases between. The CDR3 is 16 amino acids. Germline CDR1 and CDR2: MNHNS and SASEGT. The CDR3 region is CASSEAAGFSGYEQYF. Here the CDR3 DNA reads TGTGCCAGCAGTGAAGCGGCCGGGTTCTCGGGCTACGAGCAGTACTTC.

The chain uses TRBV7-7 and TRBJ2-2; D gene unclear. Looked up from germline, CDR1 is SSHAT and CDR2 is FNYEAQ (reference sequence). This CDR3 is 15 amino acids long. The V and J ends lost 0 bases and 0 bases respectively, with 5 bases between them. The CDR3 DNA sequence: TGTGCCAGCAGCTTAGCCCAGGCGAACACCGGGGAGCTGTTTTTT. This sequence encodes CASSLAQANTGELFF.

CDR3 sequence: CASSPLAGDYNEQFF. CDR3 nucleotide sequence: TGTGCCAGCAGCCCGTTAGCGGGAGACTACAATGAGCAGTTCTTC. The rearrangement links TRBV7-6 to TRBJ2-1; the match to TRBD2 covers 9 bases. The CDR3 length is 15 residues. V lost 5 bases, J lost 3 bases, and 5 bases stayed unmatched. Germline loops: CDR1 SGHVS, CDR2 FNYEAQ.

The chain carries TRBV2 and TRBJ2-1; TRBD2 might be the D (6 bases). V gave up 1 base and J gave up 0 bases, with 22 bases separating them. Germline assignment: CDR1 SNHLY and CDR2 FYNNEI. The CDR3 contains 20 residues. This chain's CDR3 is CASSEDEDYRNRSSYNEQFF. CDR3 coding DNA: TGTGCCAGCAGTGAAGATGAGGACTACCGAAACCGAAGCTCCTACAATGAGCAGTTCTTC.

The J gene is TRBJ1-4, the V gene TRBV7-9, with 12 bases matching TRBD1. Germline V gives CDR1 SEHNR, CDR2 FQNEAQ (reference sequence). The CDR3 consists of 18 residues. Trimming cost V 5 bases and J 1 base; bases outside gene matches: 8. In nucleotides, the CDR3 is TGTGCCAGCAGCACGACCCGGGACAGGGGGCAAACTAATGAAAAACTGTTTTTT. It yields the protein CASSTTRDRGQTNEKLFF.

The chain recombines TRBV7-2 with TRBJ2-5; a weak D match, TRBD1 (5 bases). This CDR3 comprises 17 residues. The V end was cut by 1 base, the J end by 3 bases, with 18 bases between. In germline, CDR1 is SGHTA, CDR2 FQGNSA. The CDR3 sequence is CASSLGPQGSIEETQYF. DNA of the CDR3: TGTGCCAGCAGCTTAGGTCCCCAGGGTTCTATCGAAGAGACCCAGTACTTC.

The genes are TRBV4-1 and TRBJ1-2, with 8 bases identical to TRBD1. CDR1 and CDR2 (germline): MGHRA, YSYEKL. V trimming: 2 bases; J trimming: 6 bases; junction bases outside the gene matches: 2. The CDR3 is made up of 13 amino acids. DNA for the CDR3: TGCGCCAGCAGCCAAATGGACAGGGATGGCTACACCTTC. It translates to CASSQMDRDGYTF.

The rearrangement uses TRBV28 and TRBJ1-2; D possibly corresponds to TRBD1 (5 bases). Germline V gene data show CDR1 as MDHEN and CDR2 as SYDVKM. The CDR3 totals 16 residues. The ends were cut back, 1 base at V and 4 bases at J, with 16 bases in the middle. This CDR3 is CASSLSVRQPIYGYTF. CDR3 nucleotides: TGTGCCAGCAGTTTATCTGTTCGACAGCCTATCTATGGCTACACCTTC.

V is TRBV6-5 and J is TRBJ1-3; TRBD1 aligns across 9 bases. V lost 5 bases, J lost 6 bases, and 8 bases stayed unmatched. Germline CDR1 MNHEY, CDR2 SVGAGI. This CDR3 contains 15 residues. This CDR3 reads CASSIADRGQNTIYF. DNA of the CDR3: TGTGCCAGCAGTATTGCGGACAGGGGTCAAAACACCATATATTTT.

The chain couples TRBV6-5 to TRBJ1-1; a weak D match, TRBD1 (5 bases). The germline V gene encodes CDR1 MNHEY and CDR2 SVGAGI. Trimming stripped 0 bases from V and 7 bases from J, with 12 bases between. This CDR3 contains 14 residues. The CDR3 nucleotides read TGTGCCAGCAGTTACTCGATGGGGCAGTATGAAGCTTTCTTT. It specifies CASSYSMGQYEAFF.

This sequence joins TRBV28 and TRBJ2-7; 12 nucleotides agree with TRBD2. Trimming at V came to 10 bases and at J to 0 bases, leaving 4 bases not matched to a gene. In germline, CDR1 is MDHEN, CDR2 SYDVKM. The CDR3 runs 14 residues. CDR3 in amino acids: CATLTSGSSYEQYF. The CDR3 nucleotides are TGTGCCACCTTGACTAGCGGGAGCTCCTACGAGCAGTACTTC.

The V and J genes are TRBV5-1 and TRBJ2-1, with 8 bases lining up with TRBD2. The germline gives CDR1 SGHRS, CDR2 YFSETQ. V dropped 2 bases and J dropped 8; count of bases not matched to a gene: 6. This CDR3 has 14 residues. The CDR3 bases are TGCGCCAGCAGCTTAGCGGGAGCCATTCATGAGCAGTTCTTC. Translation gives CASSLAGAIHEQFF.

The J gene is TRBJ2-7, the V gene TRBV14; weak D call: TRBD2 (6 bases). This CDR3 contains 17 residues. V was shortened by 0 bases and J by 4 bases, with 19 bases between the two germline ends. The germline CDR1 and CDR2 sequences are SGHDN and FVKESK. The DNA of the CDR3 is TGTGCCAGCAGCCAAGAGGGCTCCGTACTTGGGGGGTACGAGCAGTACTTC. This translates into CASSQEGSVLGGYEQYF.

The chain has TRBV6-5 and TRBJ2-5, with 9 bases matching TRBD2. Judging by the DNA end, TRBJ2-7 fits better; the J call may be wrong. The CDR3 is 15 amino acids. Germline values: CDR1 MNHEY, CDR2 SVGAGI. This CDR3 is CASSPLAGVVYEQYF. The CDR3 coding sequence is TGTGCCAGCAGTCCTTTAGCGGGAGTGGTATACGAGCAGTACTTC.

V usage is TRBV4-1 and J usage is TRBJ1-4, with D possibly being TRBD1 (6 bases). The germline V gene encodes CDR1 MGHRA and CDR2 YSYEKL. The CDR3 has 15 amino acids. V was trimmed by 4 bases and J by 7 bases, leaving 16 bases between them. The CDR3 bases are TGCGCCAGCAGCCCCATACAGGGAGGTGGTGAAAAACTGTTTTTT. Amino acids: CASSPIQGGGEKLFF.

The genes are TRBV4-1 and TRBJ2-2; D remains ambiguous. CDR1 MGHRA and CDR2 YSYEKL come from the germline V gene. The CDR3 totals 13 residues. V shed 4 bases and J shed 6 bases, with 9 bases lying between them. Written as DNA, the CDR3 is TGCGCCAGCAGCCGGCCCGGACCCGGGGAGCTGTTTTTT. Amino acids: CASSRPGPGELFF.

V is TRBV4-2 and J is TRBJ2-7; D is unclear. This CDR3 contains 13 residues. V gave up 5 bases and J gave up 6 bases, with 14 bases separating them. Germline V gene sequence: CDR1 LGHNA, CDR2 YNFKEQ. This CDR3 reads CASSAEYPREQYF. CDR3 DNA: TGTGCCAGCAGCGCAGAGTACCCTCGCGAGCAGTACTTC.

This clone occurred once. The chain carries TRBV27 and TRBJ1-1, with D possibly matching TRBD1 (6 bases). CDR1 is MNHEY, CDR2 SMNVEV, per germline (reference sequence). V was pared by 6 bases and J by 8 bases, with 22 bases between. CDR3 length equals 15 residues. CDR3 sequence (DNA): TGTGCCAGCAGCCCCATGCCGGGAAGGACAGAAGAAGCTTTCTTT. Protein sequence: CASSPMPGRTEEAFF.

About this clone: Different DNA sequences within this sample yield the same CDR3. The rearrangement links TRBV27 to TRBJ2-7, with unresolved D. Trimming stripped 8 bases from V and 4 bases from J, with 6 bases between. The length of the CDR3 is 10 residues. CDR1 and CDR2 (germline): MNHEY, SMNVEV (reference sequence). The CDR3 sequence is CASASYEQYF. The CDR3 nucleotides are TGTGCCAGCGCGTCGTACGAGCAGTACTTC.

CDR3 nucleotides: TGTGCCAGCACCCCTTCCGGGACTCTGGGGAACGAGCAGTACTTC. This encodes CASTPSGTLGNEQYF. This chain connects TRBV6-5 to TRBJ2-7, with D perhaps matching TRBD2 (6 bases). The CDR3 is 15 residues long. V gave up 7 bases and J gave up 5 bases, with 21 bases separating them. The germline V gene encodes CDR1 MNHEY and CDR2 SVGAGI.

This clone has only one observation. The same CDR3 can be traced to other DNA sequences in this sample. The chain combines TRBV27 with TRBJ1-1; D may be TRBD1 (5 bases). V lost 2 bases and J 4 bases, leaving 8 bases between the germline ends. There are 13 residues in the CDR3. Germline CDR1 and CDR2: MNHEY and SMNVEV (reference sequence). The CDR3 loop is CASSLRGGTEAFF. CDR3 DNA sequence: TGTGCCAGCAGTTTAAGGGGAGGCACTGAAGCTTTCTTT.

The V and J genes are TRBV7-6 and TRBJ2-3, with a weak D call TRBD2 (5 bases). Germline V gives CDR1 SGHVS, CDR2 FNYEAQ. V was cut by 1 base and J by 5 bases, with 7 bases left in between. The CDR3 loop spans 13 amino acids. Written as DNA, the CDR3 is TGTGCCAGCAGCTTAGTTCGGGGAGATACGCAGTATTTT. Its translation: CASSLVRGDTQYF.

On this clone itself: Within the sample, other DNA sequences also encode this same CDR3. This chain links TRBV7-9 with TRBJ2-1; D is undetermined. V gave up 1 base and J gave up 5 bases, with 3 bases separating them. The CDR3 runs to 12 residues. The germline gives CDR1 SEHNR, CDR2 FQNEAQ (reference sequence). For the CDR3, the DNA is TGTGCCAGCAGCTTAGGGAACAATGAGCAGTTCTTC. Translating gives CASSLGNNEQFF.

The V call is TRBV5-1, the J call TRBJ2-7, with D perhaps matching TRBD1 (6 bases). Trimming pared 6 bases from V and 5 bases from J, leaving 21 bases between. This CDR3 is built from 15 residues. Germline V CDR1 and CDR2: SGHRS, YFSETQ. The CDR3 nucleotides are TGCGCCAGCAACCCTGCGACAGGCGGAGCGAACGAGCAGTACTTC. Amino acids: CASNPATGGANEQYF. Full variable domain (outside the CDR3, taken from reference TRBV5-1 and TRBJ2-7): KAGVTQTPRYLIKTRGQQVTLSCSPISGHRSVSWYQQTPGQGLQFLFEYFSETQRNKGNFPGRFSGRQFSNSRSEMNVSTLELGDSALYLCASNPATGGANEQYFGPGTRLTVT.

The chain links TRBV28 to TRBJ1-2, with unresolved D. Germline CDR1 reads MDHEN; CDR2 reads SYDVKM. The germline V and J ends were trimmed by 7 bases and 7 bases, with 13 bases remaining between them. The CDR3 has 12 residues. In DNA, the CDR3 is TGTGCCAGCACCCAAACTTCGGGTGGCTACACCTTC. Translating gives CASTQTSGGYTF.